These 24 T cell receptor beta chains came from one sample sequenced in a study of T cell repertoires in cytomegalovirus infection. MiXCR, run by TCRdb on the reads, gives a single entry per CDR3 protein. The sample records 290,000 or so distinct CDR3 sequences, about 8.8% being singletons. What was sequenced was PBMCs. These receptors were obtained from a human donor in good health (CMV status not recorded). Some clones in this sample may be carry-over from other donors' samples.

This clonotype appeared a few times. This chain joins TRBV28 and TRBJ1-3, with a tentative D call TRBD1 (6 bases). Germline V CDR1 and CDR2: MDHEN, SYDVKM. The CDR3 covers 14 residues. Trimming removed 9 bases from V and 4 bases from J, with 16 bases in between. As DNA, the CDR3 is TGTGCCAGTAGTCCCGGGACATTGGGAAACACCATATATTTT. Translated: CASSPGTLGNTIYF.

The chain recombines TRBV6-5 with TRBJ2-2; maybe TRBD1 (5 bases). The germline V and J ends were trimmed by 5 bases and 5 bases, with 12 bases remaining between them. Per germline, CDR1 MNHEY and CDR2 SVGAGI. The CDR3 has 14 amino acids. CDR3 region: CASSPQGLTGELFF. The DNA of the CDR3 is TGTGCCAGCAGTCCTCAGGGTTTGACCGGGGAGCTGTTTTTT.

This clonotype showed up many times. The CDR3 protein is CASTRDLKNTGELFF. CDR3 coding DNA: TGTGCCAGCACCCGGGACCTCAAGAACACCGGGGAGCTGTTTTTT. The rearrangement links TRBV6-1 to TRBJ2-2; D is possibly TRBD1 or TRBD2 (5 bases each). Germline V CDR1 and CDR2: MNHNS, SASEGT. CDR3 size: 15 residues. The ends were cut back, 7 bases at V and 1 base at J, with 13 bases in the middle.

This clonotype was seen ten or more times. The J gene is TRBJ1-6, the V gene TRBV13; no reliable D call. Per germline, CDR1 PRHDT and CDR2 FYEKMQ (reference sequence). Trimming stripped 0 bases from V and 9 bases from J, with 18 bases between. The CDR3 length is 17 residues. This CDR3 is CASSLGPLTGNLSPLHF. The CDR3, as DNA: TGTGCCAGCAGCTTAGGCCCTTTGACCGGGAATCTTTCACCCCTCCACTTT. Combining the CDR3 with reference TRBV13 and TRBJ1-6 gives the whole variable domain AAGVIQSPRHLIKEKRETATLKCYPIPRHDTVYWYQQGPGQDPQFLISFYEKMQSDKGSIPDRFSAQQFSDYHSELNMSSLELGDSALYFCASSLGPLTGNLSPLHFGNGTRLTVT.

The chain has TRBV20-1 and TRBJ2-7; D is perhaps TRBD2 (6 bases). Trimming stripped 6 bases from V and 0 bases from J, with 21 bases between. Germline-derived CDR1 and CDR2 are DFQATT and SNEGSKA (reference sequence). The CDR3 covers 16 residues. CDR3 nucleotide sequence: TGCAGTGCCCCGAGGGCGGGGTTGGGGAGCTCCTACGAGCAGTACTTC. It yields the protein CSAPRAGLGSSYEQYF.

The genes are TRBV28 and TRBJ2-1, with D possibly matching TRBD1 (5 bases). Trimming removed 6 bases at V and 0 bases at J, with 9 bases between. The CDR3 loop spans 14 amino acids. The germline CDR1 and CDR2 sequences are MDHEN and SYDVKM. CDR3: CASRDNFSYNEQFF. In nucleotides, the CDR3 is TGTGCCAGCAGGGACAACTTCTCCTACAATGAGCAGTTCTTC.

About this clonotype itself: One end of the junction does not line up with germline, which may come from a read error. The chain employs TRBV12-3 or TRBV12-4 and TRBJ2-1, with D perhaps matching TRBD2 (5 bases). The length of the CDR3 is 16 residues. The CDR3 coding sequence is TGTGCCAGCGGTTTAGTATCGGGGTTTATTTACAATGAGCAGTTCTTC. Translation: CASGLVSGFIYNEQFF.

The genes are TRBV4-2 and TRBJ2-7; no clear D. V was trimmed by 1 base and J by 4 bases, leaving 11 bases between them. This CDR3 has 14 residues. Germline V gives CDR1 LGHNA, CDR2 YNFKEQ. The DNA of the CDR3 is TGTGCCAGCAGCCAAGTGGAAGGAAGTTACGAGCAGTACTTC. Translation gives CASSQVEGSYEQYF.

This chain joins TRBV29-1 and TRBJ2-2, with 12 bases lining up with TRBD1. This CDR3 spans 13 amino acids. J was trimmed by 7 bases and V by 6 bases; bases with no gene match: 3. Germline assignment: CDR1 SQVTM and CDR2 ANQGSEA. The CDR3: CSVGTGGFGELFF. Here the CDR3 DNA reads TGCAGCGTGGGGACAGGGGGCTTCGGGGAGCTGTTTTTT.

This clonotype was seen more than once but under ten times. The chain uses TRBV6-5 and TRBJ1-5, with D perhaps TRBD1 (5 bases). Germline loops: CDR1 MNHEY, CDR2 SVGAGI. V lost 6 bases and J 0 bases, leaving 18 bases between the germline ends. The CDR3 has 17 amino acids. CDR3 nucleotide sequence: TGTGCCAGCAGCCCAAGCGACAGCTTCTATAGCAATCAGCCCCAGCATTTT. This encodes CASSPSDSFYSNQPQHF.

This clonotype was counted ten times or more. This rearrangement joins TRBV14 to TRBJ2-1, with 8 bases identical to TRBD2. Trimming at V came to 5 bases and at J to 5 bases, leaving 8 bases not matched to a gene. This CDR3 comprises 15 residues. Germline CDR1 is SGHDN and CDR2 is FVKESK. This CDR3 is CASSSTGLGHNEQFF. In nucleotides, the CDR3 is TGTGCCAGCAGCTCCACGGGACTAGGTCACAATGAGCAGTTCTTC.

Many counts were recorded for this clonotype. The chain recombines TRBV6-8 with TRBJ1-5; 7 bases match TRBD1. The V gene end was trimmed by 4 bases and the J gene end by 2 bases; junction bases not matched to a gene: 2. Germline V gene sequence: CDR1 MNHGY, CDR2 SAAAGT. The CDR3 has 14 amino acids. The CDR3 coding sequence is TGTGCCAGCAGTTTCACAGGGGGCAATCAGCCCCAGCATTTT. Translation gives CASSFTGGNQPQHF.

This clonotype came up many times. The chain links TRBV7-6 to TRBJ1-1, with D possibly being TRBD1 (6 bases). Germline V gene lookup returns CDR1 SGHVS and CDR2 FNYEAQ. The CDR3 loop spans 13 amino acids. CDR3 bases: TGTGCTTCCGTTGGGGGACAGAACACTGAAGCTTTCTTT. This translates into CASVGGQNTEAFF.

This clonotype showed up many times. The rearrangement uses TRBV28 and TRBJ2-3; possibly TRBD1 for D (5 bases). The V end was cut by 1 base, the J end by 1 base, with 12 bases between. CDR1 is MDHEN, CDR2 SYDVKM, per germline. This CDR3 has 16 amino acids. CDR3 region: CASSLSGRAGTDTQYF. The CDR3 bases are TGTGCCAGCAGTTTATCAGGCAGGGCCGGCACAGATACGCAGTATTTT.

At least ten counts were recorded for this clonotype. V and J are TRBV12-3 or TRBV12-4 and TRBJ2-3, with 7 bases matching TRBD2. The CDR3 extends over 15 amino acids. Trimming cost V 6 bases and J 0 bases; bases outside gene matches: 6. CDR3 DNA sequence: TGTGCCAGCAGGATCAGCGGGGCGAGCACAGATACGCAGTATTTT. It translates to CASRISGASTDTQYF.

There are many counts of this clonotype. J is TRBJ2-3 and V is TRBV20-1; D may be TRBD2 (6 bases). Trimming stripped 7 bases from V and 9 bases from J, with 29 bases between. The germline V gene has CDR1 DFQATT and CDR2 SNEGSKA (reference sequence). The CDR3 covers 16 residues. The CDR3, as DNA: TGCAGTGTTCTTATTCCGGGACTTACATTACATTGGACGCAGTATTTT. It specifies CSVLIPGLTLHWTQYF.

This clonotype was counted many times. The V and J genes are TRBV2 and TRBJ2-7; D gene uncertain. This CDR3 contains 12 residues. In germline, CDR1 is SNHLY, CDR2 FYNNEI. Trimming took off 10 bases at V and 1 base at J, with 11 bases between the two ends. CDR3 nucleotide sequence: TGTGCCACCTCCGGCTCGTCCTACGAGCAGTACTTC. Its translation: CATSGSSYEQYF.

This clonotype appeared a few times. This chain joins TRBV4-2 and TRBJ1-5, with 7 nucleotides matching TRBD1. Germline CDR1 and CDR2: LGHNA and YNFKEQ. This CDR3 is 16 amino acids long. J lost 2 bases, V lost 1 base, and 5 bases had no gene match. CDR3 nucleotides: TGTGCCAGCAGCCAAGGACAGGGTGGAGGCAATCAGCCCCAGCATTTT. Protein sequence: CASSQGQGGGNQPQHF.

This clonotype has more than one count but fewer than ten. The chain uses TRBV19 and TRBJ2-5; D is unclear. Germline V gives CDR1 LNHDA, CDR2 SQIVND (reference sequence). V was clipped by 3 bases and J by 3 bases, with 5 bases between them. The CDR3 sequence is 12 residues long. In DNA, the CDR3 is TGTGCCAGTAGTATTGGGAAAGAGACCCAGTACTTC. It specifies CASSIGKETQYF.

This clonotype was detected a few times. This chain joins TRBV19 and TRBJ1-5; D ambiguous. This CDR3 is 17 amino acids long. The germline V gene has CDR1 LNHDA and CDR2 SQIVND (reference sequence). Trimming removed 5 bases from V and 7 bases from J, with 24 bases in between. CDR3 bases: TGTGCCAGTAGTCCCTTCAATTGGAACGAGAGGCGGCAGCCCCAGCATTTT. Residues: CASSPFNWNERRQPQHF.

This clonotype was recorded a few times. The J gene is TRBJ1-1, the V gene TRBV27; maybe TRBD1 (6 bases). The germline V gene encodes CDR1 MNHEY and CDR2 SMNVEV (reference sequence). V dropped 0 bases and J dropped 5 bases, with 13 bases sitting between them. The CDR3 has 15 amino acids. In DNA, the CDR3 is TGTGCCAGCAGTTTATCCGCGCGGAGGGGGACTGAAGCTTTCTTT. As protein: CASSLSARRGTEAFF.

This clonotype was observed a few times. This sequence joins TRBV11-2 and TRBJ1-1; possibly TRBD1 for D (5 bases). Germline lookup yields CDR1 SGHAT and CDR2 FQNNGV. Trimming removed 0 bases from V and 1 base from J, with 15 bases in between. The CDR3 has 17 residues. The CDR3 bases are TGTGCCAGCAGCTTAGATCTAAGCGGGGCCTGGAACACTGAAGCTTTCTTT. The encoded protein is CASSLDLSGAWNTEAFF.

This clonotype has just a few counts. The chain links TRBV7-9 to TRBJ2-5; no clear D gene. Looked up from germline, CDR1 is SEHNR and CDR2 is FQNEAQ (reference sequence). Trimming stripped 3 bases from V and 3 bases from J, with 8 bases between. The CDR3 length is 13 residues. The CDR3 here is CASSFKREETQYF. In DNA, the CDR3 is TGTGCCAGCAGCTTCAAAAGAGAAGAGACCCAGTACTTC.

The rearrangement links TRBV12-3 or TRBV12-4 to TRBJ1-1; no reliable D call. The CDR3 has 15 amino acids. Between the trimmed V and J ends, which lost 5 bases and 5 bases, there was a span of 18 bases. CDR3 loop: CASSPWASLGTEAFF. Written as DNA, the CDR3 is TGTGCCAGCAGTCCATGGGCCTCCCTTGGGACTGAAGCTTTCTTT.